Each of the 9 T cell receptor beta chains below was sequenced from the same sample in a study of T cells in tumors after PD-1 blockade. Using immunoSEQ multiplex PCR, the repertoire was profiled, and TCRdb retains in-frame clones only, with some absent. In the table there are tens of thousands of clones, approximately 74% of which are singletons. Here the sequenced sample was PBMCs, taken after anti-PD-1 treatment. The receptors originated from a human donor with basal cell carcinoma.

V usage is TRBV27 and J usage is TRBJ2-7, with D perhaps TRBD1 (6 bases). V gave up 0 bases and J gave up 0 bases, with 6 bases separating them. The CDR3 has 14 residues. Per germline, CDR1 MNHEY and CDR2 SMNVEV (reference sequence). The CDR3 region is CASSLSQGSYEQYF. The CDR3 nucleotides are TGTGCCAGCAGTTTATCACAGGGCTCCTACGAGCAGTACTTC.

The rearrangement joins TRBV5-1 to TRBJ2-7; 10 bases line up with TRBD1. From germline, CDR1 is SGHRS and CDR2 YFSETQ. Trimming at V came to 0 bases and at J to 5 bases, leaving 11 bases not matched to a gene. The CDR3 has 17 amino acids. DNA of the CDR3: TGCGCCAGCAGCTTGGAGTTGTGGGACAGGGGTCTCAACGAGCAGTACTTC. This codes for CASSLELWDRGLNEQYF. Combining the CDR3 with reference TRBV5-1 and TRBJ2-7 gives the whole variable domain KAGVTQTPRYLIKTRGQQVTLSCSPISGHRSVSWYQQTPGQGLQFLFEYFSETQRNKGNFPGRFSGRQFSNSRSEMNVSTLELGDSALYLCASSLELWDRGLNEQYFGPGTRLTVT.

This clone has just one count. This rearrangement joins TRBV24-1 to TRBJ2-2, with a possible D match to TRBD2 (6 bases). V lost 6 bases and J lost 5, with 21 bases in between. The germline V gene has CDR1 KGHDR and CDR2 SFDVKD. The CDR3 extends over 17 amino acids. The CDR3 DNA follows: TGTGCCACCAGTATCGGCCACAAAGGAGGGAAAACCGGGGAGCTGTTTTTT. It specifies CATSIGHKGGKTGELFF.

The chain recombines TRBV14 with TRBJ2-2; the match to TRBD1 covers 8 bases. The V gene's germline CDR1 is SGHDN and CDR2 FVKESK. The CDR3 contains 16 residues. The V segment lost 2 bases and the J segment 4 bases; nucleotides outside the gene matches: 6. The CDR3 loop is CASSQRQGKSTGELFF. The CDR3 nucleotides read TGTGCCAGCAGCCAAAGACAGGGGAAAAGCACCGGGGAGCTGTTTTTT.

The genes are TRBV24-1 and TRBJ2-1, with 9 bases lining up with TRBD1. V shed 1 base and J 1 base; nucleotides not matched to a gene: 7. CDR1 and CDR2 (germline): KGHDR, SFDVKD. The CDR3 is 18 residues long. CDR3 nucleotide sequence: TGTGCCACCAGTGATTTCGAGCCGGGACAGGGTTCCTACAATGAGCAGTTCTTC. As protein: CATSDFEPGQGSYNEQFF.

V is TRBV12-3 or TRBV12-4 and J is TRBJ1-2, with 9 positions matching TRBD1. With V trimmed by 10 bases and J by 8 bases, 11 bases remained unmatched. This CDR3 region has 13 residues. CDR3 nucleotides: TGTGCCACCTCCATACAGGGGGCGAGGGGCTACACCTTC. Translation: CATSIQGARGYTF.

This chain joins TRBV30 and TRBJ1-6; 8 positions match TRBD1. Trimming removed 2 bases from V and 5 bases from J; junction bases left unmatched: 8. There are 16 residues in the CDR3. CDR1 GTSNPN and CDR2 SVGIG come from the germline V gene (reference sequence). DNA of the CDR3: TGTGCCTGGAGTACCCCTCCGACAGGGGATAATTCACCCCTCCACTTT. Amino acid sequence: CAWSTPPTGDNSPLHF.

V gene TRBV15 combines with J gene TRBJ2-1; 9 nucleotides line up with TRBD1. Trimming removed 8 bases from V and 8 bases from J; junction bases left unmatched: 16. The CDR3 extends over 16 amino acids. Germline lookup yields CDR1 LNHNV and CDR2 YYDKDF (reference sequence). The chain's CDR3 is CATVSQPGQGEHEQFF. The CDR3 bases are TGTGCCACCGTCAGCCAACCGGGACAGGGCGAACATGAGCAGTTCTTC.

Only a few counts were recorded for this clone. The CDR3, as DNA: TGTGCCAGCATTTATAATCAGGGCGGCAATCAGCCCCAGCATTTT. It specifies CASIYNQGGNQPQHF. The rearrangement links TRBV28 to TRBJ1-5, with D perhaps TRBD1 (5 bases). CDR3 length equals 15 residues. V lost 7 bases, J lost 2 bases, and 15 bases lay in between. Germline CDR1 and CDR2: MDHEN and SYDVKM.